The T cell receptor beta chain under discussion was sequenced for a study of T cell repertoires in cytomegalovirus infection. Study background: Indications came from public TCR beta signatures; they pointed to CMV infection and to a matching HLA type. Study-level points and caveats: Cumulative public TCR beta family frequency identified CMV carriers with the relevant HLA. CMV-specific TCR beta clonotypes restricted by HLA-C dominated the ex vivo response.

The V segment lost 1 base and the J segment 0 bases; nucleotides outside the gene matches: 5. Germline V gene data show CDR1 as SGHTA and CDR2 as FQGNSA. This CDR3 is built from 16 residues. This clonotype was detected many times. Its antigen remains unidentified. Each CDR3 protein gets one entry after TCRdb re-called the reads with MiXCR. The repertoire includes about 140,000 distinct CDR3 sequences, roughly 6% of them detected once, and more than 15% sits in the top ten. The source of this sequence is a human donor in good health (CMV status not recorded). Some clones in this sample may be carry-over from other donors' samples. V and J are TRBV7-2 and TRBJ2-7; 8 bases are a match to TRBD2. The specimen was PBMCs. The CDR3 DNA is TGTGCCAGCAGCTTAGAAGGGACTAGAGTCTCCTACGAGCAGTACTTC. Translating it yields CASSLEGTRVSYEQYF.